These 2 T cell receptor beta chains were all obtained from the same sample, sequenced in a study of OX40 agonist ivuxolimab in advanced cancers. Library preparation used the immunoSEQ multiplex PCR assay. What TCRdb holds here is the immuneACCESS table cut down to in-frame rearrangements. Part of the clones is not present; checked against another copy, under half of the missing clones reflect an unresolved V gene, and the others are unexplained. This sample has approximately 70,000 clones in its table, and 85% to 95% of those were observed once. The ten largest clones take up 15% to 18% of the sample. This material consisted of CD4+ or CD8+ T cells sorted from blood, taken in a trial of the OX40 agonist ivuxolimab. The receptors originated from an adult with an advanced solid tumor such as melanoma, head and neck, liver or kidney cancer.

The CDR3 DNA sequence: TGTGCCAGCAGCCAAAAGGACAGGCTGAACACTGAAGCTTTCTTT. Protein sequence: CASSQKDRLNTEAFF. This chain links TRBV6-5 with TRBJ1-1, with TRBD1 matching over 7 bases. The CDR3 runs 15 residues. Losses at the gene ends were 6 bases for V and 0 bases for J; bases not matched to a gene: 7. The germline V gene has CDR1 MNHEY and CDR2 SVGAGI.

This chain joins TRBV7-3 and TRBJ2-7; 9 bases are a match to TRBD2. The CDR3 is 13 residues long. V dropped 4 bases and J dropped 6; count of bases not matched to a gene: 4. Germline V CDR1 and CDR2: SGHTA, FQGTGA. The CDR3 protein is CASSYTSGREQYF. The CDR3 nucleotides are TGTGCCAGCAGCTATACTAGCGGGCGCGAGCAGTACTTC.